The table lists the clone carrying this TCR beta chain with a count of one. Under the authors' procedure: Reference gene primer amplification yielded estimated nucleated cell counts. Profiling relied on immunoSEQ multiplex PCR, and the TCRdb table lists in-frame clones only, not all of them. D and trimming come from the DNA, and the V and J calls and clone size come from that table. The data contain about 68,000 clones, 80% to 95% of them singletons. This specimen comes from a study of blood T cell repertoires in COVID-19. Overall study: Sources were T cells, B-cell-depleted T cells, or PBMCs; the material itself was cDNA or gDNA.

This clonotype was sampled from a woman aged 60-75 years with active COVID-19. Sequencing used peripheral blood.

CDR3 nucleotide sequence: TGTGCCAGCAGCTTTAGGAGAGTTGACTACGAGCAGTACTTC. Its translation: CASSFRRVDYEQYF. The gene calls are TRBV5-5 and TRBJ2-7, with D unclear. Between the trimmed V and J ends, which lost 2 bases and 3 bases, there was a span of 12 bases. Germline CDR1 is SGHKS and CDR2 is YYEKEE (reference sequence). The CDR3 is made up of 14 amino acids.